Below are 21 T cell receptor beta chains sequenced from a single sample in a study of cytomegalovirus exposure and HLA in healthy donors. Primers included in the PCR were 60 Vbeta and 13 Jbeta primers. Generated by immunoSEQ multiplex PCR, the TCRdb table keeps only in-frame clones and is missing some. The sample has over 110,000 clones. Sequenced sample: PBMCs. These receptor sequences come from a male donor in good health and CMV-seronegative.

The V and J genes are TRBV30 and TRBJ2-7; 8 bases are shared with TRBD1. Germline CDR1 is GTSNPN and CDR2 is SVGIG (reference sequence). This CDR3 comprises 14 residues. The V segment lost 7 bases and the J segment 4 bases; nucleotides outside the gene matches: 12. This CDR3 is CASSGRDRIYEQYF. The CDR3, as DNA: TGTGCCTCCTCGGGGCGGGACAGGATTTACGAGCAGTACTTC.

The CDR3 reads CASSLRRGNTEAFF. CDR3 nucleotides: TGTGCCAGCAGCTTAAGGAGGGGAAACACTGAAGCTTTCTTT. The chain is built from TRBV11-1 and TRBJ1-1; D may be TRBD1 (5 bases). Trimming shortened V by 2 bases and J by 2 bases, and 9 bases separated the two germline ends. The CDR3 contains 14 residues. CDR1 and CDR2 (germline): SGHAT, FQDESV (reference sequence).

Concerning this clone itself: One end of the junction varies from germline; a read error may be responsible. The J gene is TRBJ2-3, the V gene TRBV30; 12 nucleotides line up with TRBD2. CDR1 and CDR2 from the germline V gene are GTSNPN and SVGIG (reference sequence). The CDR3 is 15 residues long. The CDR3 region has the DNA TGTGCCGGGAGTCGACTAGCGGGAGGCACAGATACGCAGTATTTT. Translation: CAGSRLAGGTDTQYF.

V and J are TRBV18 and TRBJ1-1; the D gene is possibly TRBD1 (5 bases). Per germline, CDR1 KGHSH and CDR2 LQKENI. V shed 6 bases and J shed 5 bases, with 19 bases lying between them. This CDR3 contains 15 residues. The chain's CDR3 is CASSNTLGDITEAFF. The CDR3 region has the DNA TGTGCCAGCTCTAACACTCTAGGGGATATAACTGAAGCTTTCTTT. The variable domain in full, with the rest retrieved from reference TRBV18 and TRBJ1-1, is NAGVMQNPRHLVRRRGQEARLRCSPMKGHSHVYWYRQLPEEGLKFMVYLQKENIIDESGMPKERFSAEFPKEGPSILRIQQVVRGDSAAYFCASSNTLGDITEAFFGQGTRLTVV.

The chain combines TRBV9 with TRBJ2-5, with a tentative D call TRBD2 (7 bases). Germline CDR1 and CDR2: SGDLS and YYNGEE. The CDR3 is 17 amino acids. Trimming left V 0 bases short and J 3 bases short, with 18 bases between. In DNA, the CDR3 is TGTGCCAGCAGCGTAGATGTTTTGGGGGGGCAGAAAGAGACCCAGTACTTC. It yields the protein CASSVDVLGGQKETQYF.

The genes are TRBV7-6 and TRBJ1-1, with D uncertain. This CDR3 has 13 residues. V was pared by 1 base and J by 9 bases, with 12 bases between. Looked up from germline, CDR1 is SGHVS and CDR2 is FNYEAQ. CDR3 loop: CASSLGETEKAFF. In DNA form, the CDR3 reads TGTGCCAGCAGCTTAGGGGAGACTGAGAAAGCTTTCTTT.

The rearrangement uses TRBV11-2 and TRBJ2-7, with TRBD1 identical over 7 bases. Germline values: CDR1 SGHAT, CDR2 FQNNGV. This CDR3 is 14 amino acids long. J gave up 6 bases and V 4 bases, and 9 bases lay outside the gene matches. CDR3: CASSYDRVSSEQYF. CDR3 DNA sequence: TGTGCCAGCAGCTACGACAGGGTTAGTTCCGAGCAGTACTTC.

This chain joins TRBV6-4 and TRBJ2-1, with 8 bases matching TRBD1. Germline V gene data show CDR1 as MRHNA and CDR2 as SNTAGT. Unmatched junction bases numbered 7, after V lost 5 bases and J lost 7 bases. CDR3 length: 14 amino acids. The CDR3 is CASSPGGVTNEQFF. As DNA, the CDR3 is TGTGCCAGCAGTCCAGGGGGCGTAACGAATGAGCAGTTCTTC.

This chain uses TRBV6-5 with TRBJ2-1, with 10 positions matching TRBD2. The length of the CDR3 is 14 residues. The junction had 5 bases not matched to a gene; V was cut back by 6 bases and J by 6 bases. Germline V lookup: CDR1 MNHEY, CDR2 SVGAGI. CDR3: CASREGLASNEQFF. The CDR3 DNA is TGTGCCAGCAGGGAGGGACTAGCGTCCAATGAGCAGTTCTTC.

The chain recombines TRBV2 with TRBJ1-2; D is perhaps TRBD1 (5 bases). The CDR3 totals 15 residues. Trimming removed 4 bases from V and 0 bases from J, with 12 bases in between. Germline V gene sequence: CDR1 SNHLY, CDR2 FYNNEI. The CDR3 DNA follows: TGTGCCAGCAGTGTGTCAGGGCTGACTAACTATGGCTACACCTTC. Translating gives CASSVSGLTNYGYTF. The full variable domain, with the rest looked up from reference TRBV2 and TRBJ1-2, is EPEVTQTPSHQVTQMGQEVILRCVPISNHLYFYWYRQILGQKVEFLVSFYNNEISEKSEIFDDQFSVERPDGSNFTLKIRSTKLEDSAMYFCASSVSGLTNYGYTFGSGTRLTVV.

V and J are TRBV2 and TRBJ1-2, with D maybe TRBD1 (5 bases). The CDR3 has 13 amino acids. The germline V gene has CDR1 SNHLY and CDR2 FYNNEI. Trimming shortened V by 3 bases and J by 5 bases, and 10 bases separated the two germline ends. CDR3 sequence: CASSDSGGYGYTF. The CDR3 nucleotides read TGTGCCAGCAGTGATTCGGGGGGGTATGGCTACACCTTC.

The chain is built from TRBV6-1 and TRBJ2-3; 8 nucleotides line up with TRBD2. V gave up 0 bases and J gave up 4 bases; unmatched junction bases: 12. CDR3 length: 18 residues. CDR1 and CDR2 (germline): MNHNS, SASEGT. The CDR3, as DNA: TGTGCCAGCAGTGAAGCTTGGACTAGCAGGCCGGGGGCAGATACGCAGTATTTT. Translated: CASSEAWTSRPGADTQYF.

The chain recombines TRBV19 with TRBJ2-5; 9 nucleotides line up with TRBD2. V lost 3 bases, J lost 4 bases, and 9 bases stayed unmatched. Germline CDR1 LNHDA, CDR2 SQIVND (reference sequence). CDR3 size: 16 residues. CDR3 amino acids: CASSISSSGRSETQYF. The DNA of the CDR3 is TGTGCCAGTAGTATCTCGAGTAGCGGGAGATCAGAGACCCAGTACTTC.

The J gene is TRBJ1-2, the V gene TRBV19; TRBD1 might be the D (5 bases). CDR1 and CDR2 from the germline V gene are LNHDA and SQIVND (reference sequence). V was shortened by 3 bases and J by 2 bases, with 19 bases between the two germline ends. The CDR3 consists of 17 residues. The CDR3 DNA reads TGTGCCAGTAGTATTAGGTTTCAGGGTGTGATGAACTATGGCTACACCTTC. Its translation: CASSIRFQGVMNYGYTF.

This chain joins TRBV29-1 and TRBJ1-5; D unresolved. The CDR3 is made up of 13 amino acids. The V end was cut by 4 bases, the J end by 7 bases, with 14 bases between. Germline lookup yields CDR1 SQVTM and CDR2 ANQGSEA. This chain's CDR3 is CSVVVGVEQPQHF. The CDR3 bases are TGCAGCGTTGTTGTCGGAGTCGAACAGCCCCAGCATTTT.

The genes are TRBV27 and TRBJ2-7, with D perhaps TRBD1 (5 bases). The CDR3 length is 14 residues. Deletions cut 2 bases from V and 2 bases from J, with 10 bases between. Looked up from germline, CDR1 is MNHEY and CDR2 is SMNVEV (reference sequence). CDR3 sequence reads: CASSLSQGAYEQYF. As DNA, the CDR3 is TGTGCCAGCAGTTTAAGTCAGGGCGCCTACGAGCAGTACTTC.

The chain recombines TRBV6-1 with TRBJ1-2, with D uncertain. Between the trimmed V and J ends, which lost 6 bases and 1 base, there was a span of 15 bases. Germline CDR1 and CDR2: MNHNS and SASEGT. There are 15 residues in the CDR3. The CDR3 bases are TGTGCCAGCAGATTAGGAGGGATGGTTAACTATGGCTACACCTTC. Protein sequence: CASRLGGMVNYGYTF.

The chain carries TRBV7-2 and TRBJ1-1; D possibly corresponds to TRBD1 (5 bases). Germline loops: CDR1 SGHTA, CDR2 FQGNSA. This CDR3 comprises 14 residues. V was cut by 5 bases and J by 3 bases, with 13 bases left in between. The CDR3 spells CASSPGQGYTEAFF. CDR3 DNA sequence: TGTGCCAGCAGCCCTGGGCAGGGCTACACTGAAGCTTTCTTT.

The gene calls are TRBV4-3 and TRBJ2-5; D possibly corresponds to TRBD2 (7 bases). Germline V lookup: CDR1 LGHNA, CDR2 YSLEER. Trimming took 1 base from V and 4 from J, leaving 16 bases between them. The CDR3 loop spans 16 amino acids. The CDR3 nucleotides are TGCGCCAGCAGCCAAGTGATAGGACTAGGGGGAGAGACCCAGTACTTC. Encoded protein: CASSQVIGLGGETQYF.

CDR3 in DNA: TGTGCCAGCAGTTCACGGTACGGCTACACCTTC. It specifies CASSSRYGYTF. This rearrangement joins TRBV6-5 to TRBJ1-2; no clear D gene. Germline V gene sequence: CDR1 MNHEY, CDR2 SVGAGI. The CDR3 contains 11 residues. The V end lost 4 bases, the J end lost 8 bases, and 8 bases lay between the germline ends.

The genes are TRBV28 and TRBJ1-1; D is ambiguous. CDR1 and CDR2 from the germline V gene are MDHEN and SYDVKM. This CDR3 contains 13 residues. V lost 8 bases, J lost 5 bases, and 15 bases lay in between. CDR3 in amino acids: CASWVGARTEAFF. CDR3 nucleotides: TGTGCCAGCTGGGTAGGAGCTCGGACTGAAGCTTTCTTT.